What follows are 20 T cell receptor beta chains derived from one specimen sequenced in a study of T-cell memory formation after mild COVID-19. TCRdb reprocessed the 5' RACE reads with MiXCR, giving one entry per CDR3 protein. The table records about 470,000 distinct CDR3 sequences, around a quarter of them present only once. Sequenced sample: PBMCs or a T cell subset sorted from them (not recorded which). The receptors come from an adult woman who had mild COVID-19 (a few samples of this study predate the infection). Cell type and time point are not known.

This sequence joins TRBV12-3 or TRBV12-4 and TRBJ2-2; tentatively, D is TRBD1 (5 bases). V shed 4 bases and J shed 3 bases, with 9 bases lying between them. The CDR3 spans 14 residues. DNA of the CDR3: TGTGCCAGCAGTTCCCCAGGGTACACCGGGGAGCTGTTTTTT. This encodes CASSSPGYTGELFF.

This clonotype has only a few counts. V is TRBV2 and J is TRBJ1-5; tentative D call: TRBD1 (5 bases). Germline values: CDR1 SNHLY, CDR2 FYNNEI. This CDR3 has 16 residues. The germline V and J ends were trimmed by 0 bases and 6 bases, with 15 bases remaining between them. Here the CDR3 reads CASSEARGQGSQPQHF. CDR3 in DNA: TGTGCCAGCAGTGAAGCGCGGGGCCAGGGTTCTCAGCCCCAGCATTTT.

The V and J genes are TRBV4-2 and TRBJ2-5, with D maybe TRBD2 (6 bases). V dropped 0 bases and J dropped 1 base, with 24 bases sitting between them. CDR3 length equals 20 residues. Germline CDR1 and CDR2: LGHNA and YNFKEQ. CDR3 coding DNA: TGTGCCAGCAGCCAAGATCGGGGAGTTGGTAGCGGCGATATCCAAGAGACCCAGTACTTC. Its translation: CASSQDRGVGSGDIQETQYF.

This clonotype showed up just a few times. This sequence joins TRBV11-2 and TRBJ1-1, with D possibly TRBD1 on 6 matching bases. The CDR3 contains 15 residues. CDR1 and CDR2 from the germline V gene are SGHAT and FQNNGV. V lost 8 bases, J lost 5 bases, and 21 bases lay in between. CDR3 in DNA: TGTGCCAGCCTAATTCTGACCGACAGGCTTACTGAAGCTTTCTTT. Amino acids: CASLILTDRLTEAFF. The variable domain in full, completed from reference TRBV11-2 and TRBJ1-1, reads EAGVAQSPRYKIIEKRQSVAFWCNPISGHATLYWYQQILGQGPKLLIQFQNNGVVDDSQLPKDRFSAERLKGVDSTLKIQPAKLEDSAVYLCASLILTDRLTEAFFGQGTRLTVV.

This sequence joins TRBV5-1 and TRBJ2-2; maybe TRBD2 (5 bases). Germline assignment: CDR1 SGHRS and CDR2 YFSETQ. The CDR3 has 15 residues. Between the trimmed V and J ends, which lost 0 bases and 3 bases, there was a span of 9 bases. The CDR3 nucleotides read TGCGCCAGCAGCTTGGATGGGCGGGACACCGGGGAGCTGTTTTTT. The encoded protein is CASSLDGRDTGELFF.

The chain has TRBV7-2 and TRBJ1-4, with a tentative D call TRBD1 (5 bases). This CDR3 contains 14 residues. From germline, CDR1 is SGHTA and CDR2 FQGNSA. V gave up 1 base and J gave up 7 bases, with 10 bases separating them. The CDR3 DNA sequence: TGTGCCAGCAGCTTAGAACCAAGGGGTGAAAAACTGTTTTTT. It codes for CASSLEPRGEKLFF.

This chain connects TRBV6-2 or TRBV6-3 to TRBJ2-7, with D uncertain. This CDR3 comprises 14 residues. CDR1 MNHEY and CDR2 SVGEGT come from the germline V gene. Trimming took 2 bases from V and 2 from J, leaving 10 bases between them. CDR3 bases: TGTGCCAGCAGTTACCTCCCAGGAACCTACGAGCAGTACTTC. Amino acid sequence: CASSYLPGTYEQYF.

CDR3 sequence: CASSQWGGGEQYF. CDR3 nucleotide sequence: TGTGCCAGCAGCCAATGGGGAGGCGGCGAGCAGTACTTC. The chain joins TRBV3-1 to TRBJ2-7; D perhaps matches TRBD2 (6 bases). Trimming shortened V by 2 bases and J by 6 bases, and 11 bases separated the two germline ends. Germline CDR1 LGHDT, CDR2 YNNKEL (reference sequence). CDR3 length: 13 amino acids.

The chain combines TRBV9 with TRBJ2-3; 8 bases agree with TRBD2. The germline V gene has CDR1 SGDLS and CDR2 YYNGEE. V lost 1 base and J lost 4; bases outside the gene matches: 17. The CDR3 runs 19 residues. The DNA of the CDR3 is TGTGCCAGCAGCGTATTGGCTGTAGGAGCGGGAGTTTTGGCAGATACGCAGTATTTT. This codes for CASSVLAVGAGVLADTQYF.

A few counts support this clonotype. The chain joins TRBV7-8 to TRBJ2-7; no clear D gene. This CDR3 has 15 amino acids. Deletions cut 3 bases from V and 0 bases from J, with 12 bases between. Germline CDR1 is SGHVS and CDR2 is FQNEAQ. The CDR3 loop is CASSFGVYLSYEQYF. CDR3 in DNA: TGTGCCAGCAGCTTTGGGGTATACCTCTCCTACGAGCAGTACTTC.

This rearrangement joins TRBV3-1 to TRBJ1-2; tentatively, D is TRBD1 (5 bases). The CDR3 extends over 13 amino acids. CDR1 and CDR2 from the germline V gene are LGHDT and YNNKEL (reference sequence). V was cut by 1 base and J by 12 bases, with 15 bases left in between. CDR3 loop: CASSQGARTGHTF. For the CDR3, the DNA is TGTGCCAGCAGCCAAGGGGCCCGGACGGGACACACCTTC.

This clonotype has a handful of counts. This sequence joins TRBV7-8 and TRBJ2-5, with D maybe TRBD1 (5 bases). Trimming shortened V by 1 base and J by 5 bases, and 17 bases separated the two germline ends. CDR3 length: 16 amino acids. Germline V CDR1 and CDR2: SGHVS, FQNEAQ. CDR3 in amino acids: CASSLGGEPWLETQYF. CDR3 DNA: TGTGCCAGCAGCTTAGGGGGCGAACCCTGGTTGGAGACCCAGTACTTC.

This clonotype has only a few counts. The chain recombines TRBV27 with TRBJ2-7; D possibly corresponds to TRBD2 (7 bases). CDR3 length: 15 amino acids. Looked up from germline, CDR1 is MNHEY and CDR2 is SMNVEV (reference sequence). V lost 8 bases to trimming and J lost 0 bases, with 17 bases between them. The CDR3 protein is CASLRRGLFSYEQYF. The CDR3 DNA sequence: TGTGCCAGCCTTAGGCGGGGGCTTTTCTCCTACGAGCAGTACTTC.

This chain joins TRBV7-3 and TRBJ2-7; 11 bases match TRBD1. CDR1 is SGHTA, CDR2 FQGTGA, per germline. V was clipped by 5 bases and J by 7 bases; unmatched bases: 10. CDR3 size: 15 residues. CDR3 region: CASSPKGTGGVEQYF. The CDR3 nucleotides are TGTGCCAGCAGCCCGAAAGGGACAGGGGGGGTAGAGCAGTACTTC. The full variable domain, with the rest looked up from reference TRBV7-3 and TRBJ2-7, is GAGVSQTPSNKVTEKGKYVELRCDPISGHTALYWYRQSLGQGPEFLIYFQGTGAADDSGLPNDRFFAVRPEGSVSTLKIQRTERGDSAVYLCASSPKGTGGVEQYFGPGTRLTVT.

The V gene is TRBV6-6, the J gene TRBJ2-5; D uncertain. The V end lost 0 bases, the J end lost 2 bases, and 7 bases lay between the germline ends. This CDR3 comprises 14 residues. Germline V gene lookup returns CDR1 MNHNY and CDR2 SVGAGI (reference sequence). CDR3 residues: CASSYSEYQETQYF. The CDR3, as DNA: TGTGCCAGCAGTTACTCCGAATATCAAGAGACCCAGTACTTC.

This clonotype was recorded a few times. The chain joins TRBV6-5 to TRBJ1-3; 8 bases align to TRBD1. The CDR3 spans 18 residues. V dropped 0 bases and J dropped 4; count of bases not matched to a gene: 11. CDR1 and CDR2 (germline): MNHEY, SVGAGI. CDR3 DNA sequence: TGTGCCAGCAGTTACTCGAGGATCCAGGGGGCAATGGGAAACACCATATATTTT. Its translation: CASSYSRIQGAMGNTIYF.

This clonotype was detected only a few times. V and J are TRBV12-3 or TRBV12-4 and TRBJ2-2; 8 positions match TRBD1. V trimming: 4 bases; J trimming: 3 bases; junction bases outside the gene matches: 4. The CDR3 contains 15 residues. The CDR3 DNA sequence: TGTGCCAGCAGTTCCTCCAGGGGGCACACCGGGGAGCTGTTTTTT. Translating it yields CASSSSRGHTGELFF.

This clonotype showed up just a few times. The V and J genes are TRBV5-6 and TRBJ2-2; 7 bases are a match to TRBD2. The trim removed 4 bases at V and 2 bases at J, leaving 5 bases unmatched. CDR3 length: 15 amino acids. CDR1 SGHDT and CDR2 YYEEEE come from the germline V gene. The CDR3 coding sequence is TGTGCCAGCAGCATGAGCGGGGATAACACCGGGGAGCTGTTTTTT. Its translation: CASSMSGDNTGELFF.

This chain links TRBV20-1 with TRBJ1-2, with 8 nucleotides matching TRBD1. V lost 8 bases to trimming and J lost 7 bases; unmatched junction nucleotides: 15. Germline CDR1 reads DFQATT; CDR2 reads SNEGSKA (reference sequence). The CDR3 covers 14 residues. The CDR3 loop is CSRTGQGQYGGYTF. In DNA, the CDR3 is TGCAGTCGGACAGGGCAGGGACAGTACGGTGGCTACACCTTC.

This chain links TRBV5-4 with TRBJ2-1; TRBD2 matches at 11 bases. The germline CDR1 and CDR2 sequences are SGHNT and YYREEE (reference sequence). Trimming removed 4 bases from V and 8 bases from J; junction bases left unmatched: 11. CDR3 length equals 16 residues. CDR3 sequence: CASSPSGTSGLDEQFF. The CDR3 nucleotides read TGTGCCAGCAGCCCTTCCGGGACTAGCGGATTGGATGAGCAGTTCTTC.